A single sample gave rise to the 27 T cell receptor beta chains below, sequenced in a study of blood T cell repertoires in COVID-19. The table came from immunoSEQ multiplex PCR; TCRdb's copy has only in-frame clones and leaves some out. The sample lists around 76,000 clones; 80% were seen once. Sequencing was performed on peripheral blood. These TCRs come from a middle-aged man with COVID-19, enrolled during active disease.

The chain uses TRBV7-2 and TRBJ2-3, with 7 bases lining up with TRBD1. The CDR3 extends over 15 amino acids. From germline, CDR1 is SGHTA and CDR2 FQGNSA. V trimming: 7 bases; J trimming: 3 bases; junction bases outside the gene matches: 10. This chain's CDR3 is CASNDDRAITDTQYF. The CDR3 DNA is TGTGCCAGCAACGATGACAGGGCAATAACAGATACGCAGTATTTT.

The V and J genes are TRBV4-1 and TRBJ2-1; tentative D call: TRBD2 (6 bases). V gave up 1 base and J gave up 7 bases, with 20 bases separating them. CDR3 size: 17 residues. CDR1 is MGHRA, CDR2 YSYEKL, per germline. CDR3 residues: CASSQGTHGSRSNEQFF. In DNA, the CDR3 is TGCGCCAGCAGCCAAGGAACGCACGGGAGTCGAAGTAATGAGCAGTTCTTC.

V gene TRBV2 combines with J gene TRBJ1-5; D ambiguous. This CDR3 has 13 residues. The V and J ends lost 5 bases and 7 bases respectively, with 12 bases between them. Per the germline V gene, CDR1 is SNHLY and CDR2 is FYNNEI. The CDR3 nucleotides read TGTGCCAGCAGTAAGGACTCAAGCCAGCCCCAGCATTTT. Amino acid sequence: CASSKDSSQPQHF.

The V gene is TRBV7-9, the J gene TRBJ2-5; tentative D call: TRBD1 (6 bases). V gave up 11 bases and J gave up 5 bases, with 18 bases separating them. CDR3 size: 13 residues. Germline loops: CDR1 SEHNR, CDR2 FQNEAQ (reference sequence). The chain's CDR3 is CAPTAGQGETQYF. CDR3 DNA: TGTGCCCCTACGGCAGGTCAGGGGGAGACCCAGTACTTC.

This chain connects TRBV7-2 to TRBJ2-7, with TRBD2 matching over 11 bases. The V gene end was trimmed by 4 bases and the J gene end by 0 bases; junction bases not matched to a gene: 2. CDR1 SGHTA and CDR2 FQGNSA come from the germline V gene. This CDR3 spans 15 amino acids. The CDR3 sequence: CASSSTSGVSYEQYF. The CDR3 DNA sequence: TGTGCCAGCAGCTCGACTAGCGGGGTCTCCTACGAGCAGTACTTC.

The gene calls are TRBV18 and TRBJ2-2; 12 bases are a match to TRBD1. The CDR3 is 15 residues long. In germline, CDR1 is KGHSH, CDR2 LQKENI. Unmatched junction bases numbered 2, after V lost 3 bases and J lost 6 bases. CDR3 nucleotide sequence: TGTGCCAGCTCACCGGGACAGGGGGCTTCCGGGGAGCTGTTTTTT. This codes for CASSPGQGASGELFF.

This clone has a handful of counts. The V gene is TRBV3-1 (or the pseudogene TRBV3-2), the J gene TRBJ2-1; TRBD2 aligns across 10 bases. CDR1 and CDR2 from the germline V gene are LGHDT and YNNKEL (reference sequence). The junction had 13 bases not matched to a gene; V was cut back by 4 bases and J by 4 bases. The CDR3 is 18 amino acids. CDR3 bases: TGTGCCAGCAGCCGAGGACTAGCGGCGTTGGGAAATTACAATGAGCAGTTCTTC. It translates to CASSRGLAALGNYNEQFF.

This clone has just a few counts. The chain employs TRBV28 and TRBJ2-6, with a possible D match to TRBD1 (6 bases). CDR1 is MDHEN, CDR2 SYDVKM, per germline. Trimming cost V 2 bases and J 0 bases, with 8 bases left between them. CDR3 length: 16 amino acids. CDR3 sequence (DNA): TGTGCCAGCAGTTTAGGACAGCTCTCTGGGGCCAACGTCCTGACTTTC. Protein product: CASSLGQLSGANVLTF.

The CDR3 coding sequence is TGTGCCAGCAGTCTTAGCGGGAGGTTGGACGAGCAGTACTTC. Protein sequence: CASSLSGRLDEQYF. This rearrangement joins TRBV28 to TRBJ2-7; 10 nucleotides line up with TRBD2. The V gene's germline CDR1 is MDHEN and CDR2 SYDVKM. V was pared by 5 bases and J by 5 bases, with 6 bases of the junction left unmatched. The CDR3 sequence is 14 residues long.

The chain uses TRBV3-1 (or the pseudogene TRBV3-2) and TRBJ1-6, with unresolved D. The germline V gene encodes CDR1 LGHDT and CDR2 YNNKEL (reference sequence). V was clipped by 4 bases and J by 5 bases, with 9 bases between them. The CDR3 contains 14 residues. CDR3 amino acids: CASSRTLNNSPLHF. CDR3 coding DNA: TGTGCCAGCAGCCGAACTTTAAATAATTCACCCCTCCACTTT.

The gene calls are TRBV5-8 and TRBJ1-2; D unclear. V lost 2 bases and J 3 bases, leaving 23 bases between the germline ends. Germline V gene data show CDR1 as SGHTS and CDR2 as YDEGEE. The CDR3 has 18 amino acids. This chain's CDR3 is CASSLRSVSGIGDYGYTF. CDR3 sequence (DNA): TGTGCCAGCAGCTTAAGATCTGTGTCGGGGATTGGTGACTATGGCTACACCTTC.

The chain joins TRBV2 to TRBJ2-7, with 11 nucleotides matching TRBD2. Germline V lookup: CDR1 SNHLY, CDR2 FYNNEI. There are 15 residues in the CDR3. Unmatched junction bases numbered 7, after V lost 2 bases and J lost 7 bases. DNA for the CDR3: TGTGCCAGCAGTGAATTAGCGGGAGGGCCGGGGGAGCAGTACTTC. Protein sequence: CASSELAGGPGEQYF.

CDR3 sequence reads: CASSLWTGDNSGANVLTF. CDR3 sequence (DNA): TGTGCCAGCTCACTGTGGACAGGGGACAACTCTGGGGCCAACGTCCTGACTTTC. V gene TRBV18 combines with J gene TRBJ2-6; TRBD1 matches 9 bases. CDR1 and CDR2 from the germline V gene are KGHSH and LQKENI. The CDR3 contains 18 residues. Losses at the gene ends were 4 bases for V and 0 bases for J; bases not matched to a gene: 7.

CDR3 sequence (DNA): TGCAGTGCTAGTCTGAGGGTTTACAATGAGCAGTTCTTC. It specifies CSASLRVYNEQFF. The V and J genes are TRBV20-1 and TRBJ2-1; TRBD2 might be the D (5 bases). The CDR3 totals 13 residues. The germline V and J ends were trimmed by 3 bases and 4 bases, with 10 bases remaining between them. Germline assignment: CDR1 DFQATT and CDR2 SNEGSKA (reference sequence).

This rearrangement joins TRBV4-1 to TRBJ2-1; D not resolved. There are 15 residues in the CDR3. With 1 base removed from V and 9 bases from J, the gap between germline ends came to 16 bases. CDR1 MGHRA and CDR2 YSYEKL come from the germline V gene. This CDR3 reads CASSQAQALSREQFF. The CDR3 coding sequence is TGCGCCAGCAGCCAAGCCCAGGCGTTAAGTCGTGAGCAGTTCTTC.

The chain employs TRBV18 and TRBJ1-4; D possibly corresponds to TRBD1 (5 bases). CDR3 length: 15 amino acids. From germline, CDR1 is KGHSH and CDR2 LQKENI. V was pared by 5 bases and J by 4 bases, with 14 bases between. The CDR3 DNA is TGTGCCAGCTCAGGTTCGACGGGGGGTAATGAAAAACTGTTTTTT. Protein: CASSGSTGGNEKLFF.

The chain links TRBV5-5 to TRBJ2-3; 10 nucleotides align to TRBD2. This CDR3 has 16 amino acids. The germline gives CDR1 SGHKS, CDR2 YYEKEE (reference sequence). V dropped 1 base and J dropped 4; count of bases not matched to a gene: 6. The CDR3 sequence is CASSLSSGSRADTQYF. The CDR3, as DNA: TGTGCCAGCAGCTTGTCTAGCGGGAGTCGAGCAGATACGCAGTATTTT.

The chain joins TRBV12-3 or TRBV12-4 to TRBJ2-5; 7 nucleotides agree with TRBD1. This CDR3 is 13 amino acids long. J lost 1 base, V lost 5 bases, and 1 base had no gene match. The CDR3 protein is CASSRDSQETQYF. The CDR3 nucleotides read TGTGCCAGCAGTCGGGACAGCCAAGAGACCCAGTACTTC.

The chain links TRBV4-3 to TRBJ2-3; D may be TRBD2 (6 bases). The CDR3 runs 15 residues. The V gene's germline CDR1 is LGHNA and CDR2 YSLEER. The V gene lost 4 bases and the J gene lost 6 bases, with 17 bases spanning the gap. The CDR3 DNA reads TGCGCCAGCAGCCGCGGATCAACTAGCATGGATACGCAGTATTTT. The encoded protein is CASSRGSTSMDTQYF.

This clone was detected only a few times. This sequence joins TRBV30 and TRBJ1-2, with TRBD1 matching over 7 bases. Losses at the gene ends were 1 base for V and 10 bases for J; bases not matched to a gene: 12. Germline lookup yields CDR1 GTSNPN and CDR2 SVGIG (reference sequence). The CDR3 sequence is 14 residues long. The DNA for the CDR3 is TGTGCCTGGAGTGCTTCGACAGGGCAAGGGATCTACACCTTC. Amino acids: CAWSASTGQGIYTF.

This chain connects TRBV6-6 to TRBJ2-7; 9 bases map to TRBD1. The junction had 13 bases not matched to a gene; V was cut back by 7 bases and J by 6 bases. Germline lookup yields CDR1 MNHNY and CDR2 SVGAGI (reference sequence). This CDR3 region has 15 residues. The CDR3 region has the DNA TGTGCCAGCACTCGAGGTAGGGACAGGGTGGCCGAGCAGTACTTC. This encodes CASTRGRDRVAEQYF.

This clone has a single count. CDR3 sequence reads: CASSLSAGVVYEQYF. As DNA, the CDR3 is TGTGCCAGCAGTTTATCAGCGGGAGTTGTTTACGAGCAGTACTTC. This chain links TRBV28 with TRBJ2-7; 8 nucleotides line up with TRBD2. J gave up 4 bases and V 1 base, and 6 bases lay outside the gene matches. Germline CDR1 is MDHEN and CDR2 is SYDVKM. The CDR3 covers 15 residues.

The J gene is TRBJ2-1, the V gene TRBV5-1; a weak D match, TRBD2 (6 bases). The CDR3 is 15 residues long. Trimming left V 2 bases short and J 6 bases short, with 15 bases between. Germline CDR1 reads SGHRS; CDR2 reads YFSETQ. The CDR3 reads CASSFRSSASNEQFF. Written as DNA, the CDR3 is TGCGCCAGCAGCTTTAGGTCTAGCGCTTCCAATGAGCAGTTCTTC.

There are many counts of this clone. V usage is TRBV30 and J usage is TRBJ1-6, with TRBD1 identical over 7 bases. This CDR3 comprises 20 residues. J lost 3 bases, V lost 1 base, and 18 bases had no gene match. From germline, CDR1 is GTSNPN and CDR2 SVGIG (reference sequence). The CDR3 region is CAWSGRTGQLSAHYNSPLHF. In nucleotides, the CDR3 is TGTGCCTGGAGTGGTCGAACGGGACAGCTAAGCGCCCACTATAATTCACCCCTCCACTTT.

The chain has TRBV18 and TRBJ2-7, with D possibly matching TRBD1 (6 bases). The germline V gene has CDR1 KGHSH and CDR2 LQKENI. The CDR3 contains 14 residues. Trimming shortened V by 0 bases and J by 3 bases, and 9 bases separated the two germline ends. The CDR3 DNA is TGTGCCAGCTCACCACCGGACAGCATCTACGAGCAGTACTTC. Its translation: CASSPPDSIYEQYF.

This clone appeared a single time. This rearrangement joins TRBV2 to TRBJ2-7; 10 bases align to TRBD1. The J segment lost 6 bases and the V segment lost 7 bases, leaving 6 bases of the junction unmatched. The CDR3 is made up of 13 amino acids. Per germline, CDR1 SNHLY and CDR2 FYNNEI. The chain's CDR3 is CASKRQGAGEQYF. CDR3 sequence (DNA): TGTGCCAGCAAAAGACAGGGGGCTGGCGAGCAGTACTTC.

This clone was seen only a few times. The rearrangement joins TRBV3-1 (or the pseudogene TRBV3-2) to TRBJ2-2; 7 positions agree with TRBD2. V lost 1 base, J lost 2 bases, and 7 bases stayed unmatched. The CDR3 length is 17 residues. Germline CDR1 is LGHDT and CDR2 is YNNKEL (reference sequence). CDR3 in amino acids: CASSQVWEGRNTGELFF. The CDR3 coding sequence is TGTGCCAGCAGCCAAGTATGGGAGGGCAGAAACACCGGGGAGCTGTTTTTT.